One sample yielded the 19 T cell receptor beta chains listed below, sequenced in a study of patients and donors after allogeneic stem cell transplantation. One entry per CDR3 protein results from TCRdb running MiXCR on the RT-PCR reads. The table shows some 960,000 distinct CDR3 sequences, with roughly 17% occurring only once. The sequenced material came from blood, either unsorted or a sorted T cell fraction (not recorded which). The receptors were sampled from a human donor who was either an allogeneic HSCT recipient or a stem cell or donor lymphocyte infusion donor (not recorded which). It is not recorded whose cells these are; they may come from a transplant donor.

This clonotype was detected a few times. The chain couples TRBV5-1 to TRBJ2-6; 7 bases are shared with TRBD1. Germline V gene sequence: CDR1 SGHRS, CDR2 YFSETQ. CDR3 size: 16 residues. Trimming removed 5 bases from V and 1 base from J; junction bases left unmatched: 6. DNA of the CDR3: TGCGCCAGCAGATCAGAGACAGGGTCTGGGGCCAACGTCCTGACTTTC. Its translation is CASRSETGSGANVLTF.

This clonotype was found many times. The CDR3 region is CSVSPTPYEQYF. CDR3 coding DNA: TGCAGCGTATCACCTACACCTTACGAGCAGTACTTC. The rearrangement joins TRBV29-1 to TRBJ2-7; D gene uncertain. In germline, CDR1 is SQVTM, CDR2 ANQGSEA. Trimming removed 6 bases from V and 4 bases from J, with 13 bases in between. The CDR3 extends over 12 amino acids.

V and J are TRBV30 and TRBJ2-1; TRBD2 matches 9 bases. Trimming at V came to 2 bases and at J to 7 bases, leaving 9 bases not matched to a gene. The CDR3 spans 15 residues. Germline V gives CDR1 GTSNPN, CDR2 SVGIG (reference sequence). For the CDR3, the DNA is TGTGCCTGGAGTAGGGGCGGGGGGGCGCGAAATGAGCAGTTCTTC. It codes for CAWSRGGGARNEQFF.

This clonotype has at least ten counts. V usage is TRBV6-5 and J usage is TRBJ2-4, with a tentative D call TRBD1 (5 bases). The CDR3 extends over 16 amino acids. Trimming removed 4 bases at V and 4 bases at J, with 17 bases between. From germline, CDR1 is MNHEY and CDR2 SVGAGI. Here the CDR3 DNA reads TGTGCCAGCAGTTCCTTCAGGGTGGGAAGGAAAAACATTCAGTACTTC. Protein sequence: CASSSFRVGRKNIQYF.

The chain uses TRBV29-1 and TRBJ2-2, with D unclear. CDR1 and CDR2 from the germline V gene are SQVTM and ANQGSEA. CDR3 length: 13 residues. The V end was cut by 4 bases, the J end by 1 base, with 7 bases between. The CDR3 sequence: CSVAGRNTGELFF. The CDR3 nucleotides read TGCAGCGTTGCTGGTAGGAACACCGGGGAGCTGTTTTTT.

The chain employs TRBV7-9 and TRBJ1-5; TRBD1 matches at 7 bases. V was pared by 4 bases and J by 6 bases, with 12 bases of the junction left unmatched. This CDR3 has 16 residues. The germline CDR1 and CDR2 sequences are SEHNR and FQNEAQ (reference sequence). DNA for the CDR3: TGTGCCAGCAGCTCTTCTCTTGACAGGGAGGGTCAGCCCCAGCATTTT. It codes for CASSSSLDREGQPQHF.

This clonotype was found a few times. The chain recombines TRBV7-8 with TRBJ2-2; possibly TRBD2 for D (5 bases). Germline V lookup: CDR1 SGHVS, CDR2 FQNEAQ. The length of the CDR3 is 16 residues. Trimming took 1 base from V and 2 from J, leaving 11 bases between them. The DNA for the CDR3 is TGTGCCAGCAGCTTAGGGCGAGCGGCTAACACCGGGGAGCTGTTTTTT. This translates into CASSLGRAANTGELFF.

This chain links TRBV9 with TRBJ2-1; D unresolved. Germline lookup yields CDR1 SGDLS and CDR2 YYNGEE. CDR3 length: 15 amino acids. The V end was cut by 5 bases, the J end by 4 bases, with 16 bases between. For the CDR3, the DNA is TGTGCCAGCAGTCCTCTAGGTGAGGTATACAATGAGCAGTTCTTC. Its translation is CASSPLGEVYNEQFF. Supplemented by reference TRBV9 and TRBJ2-1, the full variable domain reads DSGVTQTPKHLITATGQRVTLRCSPRSGDLSVYWYQQSLDQGLQFLIQYYNGEERAKGNILERFSAQQFPDLHSELNLSSLELGDSALYFCASSPLGEVYNEQFFGPGTRLTVL.

This clonotype was seen just once. The gene calls are TRBV13 and TRBJ2-1, with D maybe TRBD1 (6 bases). Germline V gene data show CDR1 as PRHDT and CDR2 as FYEKMQ (reference sequence). The CDR3 sequence is 15 residues long. V was shortened by 0 bases and J by 6 bases, with 12 bases between the two germline ends. This chain's CDR3 is CASSLGPRGGNEQFF. The CDR3 DNA sequence: TGTGCCAGCAGCTTAGGCCCCAGAGGGGGCAATGAGCAGTTCTTC.

This clonotype was counted between two and nine times. The V call is TRBV6-2 or TRBV6-3, the J call TRBJ1-2, with D maybe TRBD1 (5 bases). With 6 bases removed from V and 4 bases from J, the gap between germline ends came to 18 bases. This CDR3 comprises 15 residues. The V gene's germline CDR1 is MNHEY and CDR2 SVGEGT. The CDR3 reads CASRRYRDGFYGYTF. Written as DNA, the CDR3 is TGTGCCAGCAGACGTTACCGGGACGGGTTCTATGGCTACACCTTC.

The chain is built from TRBV6-1 and TRBJ2-6; D is uncertain. Trimming stripped 8 bases from V and 4 bases from J, with 18 bases between. This CDR3 comprises 16 residues. The germline CDR1 and CDR2 sequences are MNHNS and SASEGT. The CDR3 nucleotides read TGTGCCAGCGGAGCCGGGCCCCAAGGCGGGGCCAACGTCCTGACTTTC. As protein: CASGAGPQGGANVLTF.

This clonotype was detected a few times. The chain is built from TRBV6-2 or TRBV6-3 and TRBJ2-7; D ambiguous. V lost 8 bases and J 1 base, leaving 18 bases between the germline ends. The CDR3 covers 15 residues. The germline gives CDR1 MNHEY, CDR2 SVGEGT. CDR3 amino acids: CASSGGIVRSYEQYF. The CDR3 DNA reads as TGTGCCAGCTCGGGTGGGATCGTTAGATCCTACGAGCAGTACTTC.

This clonotype was counted a few times. The chain is built from TRBV3-1 and TRBJ2-7; possibly TRBD1 or TRBD2 for D (7 bases each). In germline, CDR1 is LGHDT, CDR2 YNNKEL (reference sequence). V lost 6 bases and J lost 8, with 17 bases in between. This CDR3 spans 13 amino acids. CDR3 nucleotides: TGTGCCAGCAGACGCCTACAGGGGACTAAGCAGTACTTC. It encodes CASRRLQGTKQYF.

A word on this clonotype: One end of the junction is discordant with germline, which a read error may explain. This chain uses TRBV12-3 or TRBV12-4 with TRBJ1-1; D perhaps matches TRBD1 (6 bases). The CDR3 covers 14 residues. The CDR3 coding sequence is TGTACCAGCAGCTACAGGGTAGGTAACACTGAAGCTTTCTTT. It translates to CTSSYRVGNTEAFF.

The chain uses TRBV5-6 and TRBJ1-6; the match to TRBD1 covers 7 bases. V lost 4 bases, J lost 8 bases, and 6 bases stayed unmatched. There are 14 residues in the CDR3. Germline values: CDR1 SGHDT, CDR2 YYEEEE. In nucleotides, the CDR3 is TGTGCCAGCAGCCTAGGGGACAGCTATTCACCCCTCCACTTT. Its translation: CASSLGDSYSPLHF.

There are many counts of this clonotype. The chain is built from TRBV29-1 and TRBJ1-5; D remains ambiguous. Trimming removed 4 bases at V and 4 bases at J, with 11 bases between. Germline loops: CDR1 SQVTM, CDR2 ANQGSEA. This CDR3 contains 13 residues. The CDR3, as DNA: TGCAGCGTTGCTGGGAAACCTAATCAGCCCCAGCATTTT. It yields the protein CSVAGKPNQPQHF.

This clonotype was found a few times. V is TRBV27 and J is TRBJ1-5, with TRBD1 as a possible D gene (6 bases). Germline V gene data show CDR1 as MNHEY and CDR2 as SMNVEV (reference sequence). V gave up 6 bases and J gave up 2 bases, with 14 bases separating them. This CDR3 spans 15 amino acids. Written as DNA, the CDR3 is TGTGCCAGCAGGCCTCAGGGGTTTCGCAATCAGCCCCAGCATTTT. Residues: CASRPQGFRNQPQHF.

This clonotype was picked up a small number of times. This rearrangement joins TRBV15 to TRBJ1-4; 7 bases are shared with TRBD1. V lost 2 bases, J lost 8 bases, and 8 bases stayed unmatched. The germline gives CDR1 LNHNV, CDR2 YYDKDF (reference sequence). The CDR3 sequence is 15 residues long. For the CDR3, the DNA is TGTGCCACCAGCAGAAACAGGGGACTCGGCGAAAAACTGTTTTTT. It specifies CATSRNRGLGEKLFF.

This chain links TRBV5-1 with TRBJ1-1; 7 bases line up with TRBD1. Germline V CDR1 and CDR2: SGHRS, YFSETQ. V trimming: 4 bases; J trimming: 1 base; junction bases outside the gene matches: 4. CDR3 size: 14 residues. The CDR3 loop is CASSHGQANTEAFF. The CDR3 DNA sequence: TGCGCCAGCAGCCACGGACAGGCGAACACTGAAGCTTTCTTT.